One sample yielded the 16 T cell receptor beta chains listed below, sequenced in a study of control samples from healthy donors and cancer patients. The table came from immunoSEQ multiplex PCR; TCRdb's copy has only in-frame clones and leaves some out. The sample carries fewer than 500,000 clones, more than 80% recorded once. Source material: PBMCs. Every receptor here comes from a man aged 35 to 55 with head and neck cancer.

This chain joins TRBV6-2 or TRBV6-3 and TRBJ1-5; D gene unclear. Germline V gene lookup returns CDR1 MNHEY and CDR2 SVGEGT. The CDR3 is 14 residues long. Trimming pared 1 base from V and 4 bases from J, leaving 8 bases between. CDR3 sequence: CASSYFDINQPQHF. The CDR3 DNA sequence: TGTGCCAGCAGTTACTTCGATATTAATCAGCCCCAGCATTTT.

The J gene is TRBJ2-2, the V gene TRBV7-6; D not certain. This CDR3 has 16 residues. Trimming pared 6 bases from V and 0 bases from J, leaving 14 bases between. Germline V CDR1 and CDR2: SGHVS, FNYEAQ. The DNA for the CDR3 is TGTGCCAGCAGTTTCTGGACGGCCACGAACACCGGGGAGCTGTTTTTT. As protein: CASSFWTATNTGELFF.

For the CDR3, the DNA is TGTGCCAGCAGCTTCCGGCGGGGGGTCCAAGAGACCCAGTACTTC. Encoded protein: CASSFRRGVQETQYF. The chain is built from TRBV7-8 and TRBJ2-5, with 8 positions matching TRBD2. The CDR3 spans 15 residues. Per the germline V gene, CDR1 is SGHVS and CDR2 is FQNEAQ. J was trimmed by 1 base and V by 3 bases; bases with no gene match: 4. The full variable domain, with the rest looked up from reference TRBV7-8 and TRBJ2-5, is GAGVSQSPRYKVAKRGQDVALRCDPISGHVSLFWYQQALGQGPEFLTYFQNEAQLDKSGLPSDRFFAERPEGSVSTLKIQRTQQEDSAVYLCASSFRRGVQETQYFGPGTRLLVL.

The gene calls are TRBV28 and TRBJ2-6; D remains unclear. Germline CDR1 is MDHEN and CDR2 is SYDVKM. Trimming pared 1 base from V and 2 bases from J, leaving 9 bases between. CDR3 length: 16 amino acids. This CDR3 is CASSLFPVAGANVLTF. In DNA form, the CDR3 reads TGTGCCAGCAGTTTATTTCCGGTTGCTGGGGCCAACGTCCTGACTTTC.

V is TRBV7-6 and J is TRBJ2-1; 11 nucleotides align to TRBD2. CDR1 and CDR2 from the germline V gene are SGHVS and FNYEAQ. J was trimmed by 7 bases and V by 0 bases; bases with no gene match: 5. CDR3 size: 16 residues. In DNA, the CDR3 is TGTGCCAGCAGCTTAGCGACACTAGCGGGAGTTAATGAGCAGTTCTTC. Encoded protein: CASSLATLAGVNEQFF.

The chain couples TRBV12-5 to TRBJ1-5, with a tentative D call TRBD1 (5 bases). Trimming cost V 2 bases and J 0 bases, with 17 bases left between them. Per the germline V gene, CDR1 is LGHNT and CDR2 is FRNRAP. The CDR3 is made up of 18 amino acids. This chain's CDR3 is CASGLPRKGIYSNQPQHF. The CDR3 coding sequence is TGTGCTAGTGGTTTGCCCCGCAAGGGGATCTATAGCAATCAGCCCCAGCATTTT.

Concerning this clone: Within the sample, other DNA sequences also encode this same CDR3. The V and J genes are TRBV30 and TRBJ2-5; D is unresolved. Germline V gives CDR1 GTSNPN, CDR2 SVGIG (reference sequence). The CDR3 consists of 11 residues. V was clipped by 0 bases and J by 5 bases, with 4 bases between them. The CDR3 nucleotides read TGTGCCTGGAGTGTCGGGGAGACCCAGTACTTC. It specifies CAWSVGETQYF.

The chain recombines TRBV27 with TRBJ2-2; 9 bases align to TRBD1. The CDR3 covers 14 residues. The germline V gene encodes CDR1 MNHEY and CDR2 SMNVEV (reference sequence). V shed 6 bases, J shed 6 bases, and the junction held 5 bases outside the gene matches. The CDR3 bases are TGTGCCAGCAGGACTAGACAGGGGGCCGGGGAGCTGTTTTTT. It translates to CASRTRQGAGELFF.

V gene TRBV10-2 combines with J gene TRBJ2-7; D gene uncertain. Between the trimmed V and J ends, which lost 5 bases and 7 bases, there was a span of 9 bases. Germline loops: CDR1 WSHSY, CDR2 SAAADI. This CDR3 is built from 11 residues. The CDR3 here is CASSTGEEQYF. CDR3 DNA sequence: TGCGCCAGCAGTACGGGTGAGGAGCAGTACTTC.

The chain uses TRBV27 and TRBJ1-4; TRBD1 is a possible D gene (5 bases). Trimming left V 1 base short and J 7 bases short, with 16 bases between. The CDR3 runs to 16 residues. CDR1 and CDR2 (germline): MNHEY, SMNVEV (reference sequence). The CDR3: CASSLFSGRGGEKLFF. CDR3 in DNA: TGTGCCAGCAGTTTATTCTCGGGTAGGGGCGGTGAAAAACTGTTTTTT.

The V and J genes are TRBV7-3 and TRBJ1-1; D perhaps matches TRBD1 (6 bases). Trimming left V 4 bases short and J 6 bases short, with 18 bases between. The CDR3 is 15 residues long. The germline CDR1 and CDR2 sequences are SGHTA and FQGTGA. The CDR3: CASSSWPRGGSEAFF. CDR3 bases: TGTGCCAGCAGCTCGTGGCCCAGGGGAGGCTCTGAAGCTTTCTTT. Using reference TRBV7-3 and TRBJ1-1 for the parts outside the CDR3, the full variable domain is GAGVSQTPSNKVTEKGKYVELRCDPISGHTALYWYRQSLGQGPEFLIYFQGTGAADDSGLPNDRFFAVRPEGSVSTLKIQRTERGDSAVYLCASSSWPRGGSEAFFGQGTRLTVV.

The V and J genes are TRBV2 and TRBJ1-3, with unresolved D. The CDR3 length is 15 residues. CDR1 SNHLY and CDR2 FYNNEI come from the germline V gene. The V and J ends lost 2 bases and 3 bases respectively, with 11 bases between them. The CDR3 sequence is CASSEWRELGNTIYF. The CDR3 DNA reads as TGTGCCAGCAGTGAATGGAGGGAGCTTGGAAACACCATATATTTT.

This clone appeared once. This chain joins TRBV6-5 and TRBJ1-5, with D uncertain. V lost 10 bases, J lost 6 bases, and 16 bases lay in between. The CDR3 runs to 13 residues. CDR1 and CDR2 from the germline V gene are MNHEY and SVGAGI. CDR3 bases: TGTGCCAACGCCCGGGATCCGGGTCAGCCCCAGCATTTT. Translating it yields CANARDPGQPQHF.

The V and J genes are TRBV28 and TRBJ2-1, with TRBD1 matching over 10 bases. The V gene's germline CDR1 is MDHEN and CDR2 SYDVKM. Trimming cost V 2 bases and J 0 bases; bases outside gene matches: 13. This CDR3 comprises 20 residues. The CDR3 sequence is CASSLPAPDRGDSSYNEQFF. The CDR3 coding sequence is TGTGCCAGCAGTTTACCTGCGCCGGACAGGGGGGACAGCTCCTACAATGAGCAGTTCTTC.

This chain links TRBV7-2 with TRBJ1-2; no firm D call. Germline V gene data show CDR1 as SGHTA and CDR2 as FQGNSA. CDR3 length equals 14 residues. Trimming stripped 1 base from V and 6 bases from J, with 12 bases between. The chain's CDR3 is CASSLEWGVDGYTF. The CDR3 DNA reads TGTGCCAGCAGCTTAGAGTGGGGAGTTGATGGCTACACCTTC.

The CDR3 loop reads CASSSGTTNTGELFF. In DNA, the CDR3 is TGCGCCAGCAGCTCCGGGACAACGAACACCGGGGAGCTGTTTTTT. The J gene is TRBJ2-2, the V gene TRBV5-1; weak D call: TRBD1 (6 bases). V lost 3 bases, J lost 0 bases, and 9 bases lay in between. The CDR3 loop spans 15 amino acids. Germline CDR1 reads SGHRS; CDR2 reads YFSETQ.